The 23 T cell receptor beta chains below all came from one sample that was sequenced in a study of blood T cell repertoires in COVID-19. Assay used: immunoSEQ multiplex PCR; TCRdb lists only in-frame clones, some missing. The repertoire holds around 93,000 clones, with around four fifths as singletons. Sequenced input: peripheral blood. The receptors stem from a woman at least 80 years old with acute or convalescent COVID-19.

The chain carries TRBV28 and TRBJ2-1, with D maybe TRBD1 (6 bases). Germline CDR1 is MDHEN and CDR2 is SYDVKM. V shed 5 bases and J shed 0 bases, with 14 bases lying between them. The CDR3 contains 16 residues. The CDR3 coding sequence is TGTGCCAGCAGTGCGCCGGACAGCTCCTCCTACAATGAGCAGTTCTTC. Residues: CASSAPDSSSYNEQFF.

The V call is TRBV2, the J call TRBJ2-7, with 8 nucleotides matching TRBD1. The germline V gene encodes CDR1 SNHLY and CDR2 FYNNEI. With V trimmed by 6 bases and J by 4 bases, 11 bases remained unmatched. The CDR3 covers 15 residues. CDR3 region: CASRYPGTGLYEQYF. The CDR3 DNA follows: TGTGCCAGCAGGTACCCCGGGACAGGTTTATACGAGCAGTACTTC.

CDR3 loop: CATGSSYNSPLHF. The CDR3 region has the DNA TGTGCCACCGGGAGCTCCTATAATTCACCCCTCCACTTT. The rearrangement joins TRBV10-3 to TRBJ1-6; no firm D call. CDR3 size: 13 residues. Trimming pared 10 bases from V and 0 bases from J, leaving 7 bases between. Germline V gene lookup returns CDR1 ENHRY and CDR2 SYGVKD.

V usage is TRBV7-3 and J usage is TRBJ2-3, with D perhaps matching TRBD2 (6 bases). CDR3 size: 12 residues. Between the trimmed V and J ends, which lost 2 bases and 8 bases, there was a span of 8 bases. Per the germline V gene, CDR1 is SGHTA and CDR2 is FQGTGA. The CDR3 DNA is TGTGCCAGCAGCTTATTCGGGGGTACGCAGTATTTT. It translates to CASSLFGGTQYF. Based on the CDR3 plus reference TRBV7-3 and TRBJ2-3, the full variable domain is GAGVSQTPSNKVTEKGKYVELRCDPISGHTALYWYRQSLGQGPEFLIYFQGTGAADDSGLPNDRFFAVRPEGSVSTLKIQRTERGDSAVYLCASSLFGGTQYFGPGTRLTVL.

CDR3 nucleotide sequence: TGTGCCAGCAGCTTTTACGGGGATACGCAGTATTTT. Its protein is CASSFYGDTQYF. The V and J genes are TRBV7-2 and TRBJ2-3, with D uncertain. This CDR3 has 12 residues. V lost 3 bases to trimming and J lost 6 bases, with 7 bases between them. Per germline, CDR1 SGHTA and CDR2 FQGNSA.

This sequence joins TRBV18 and TRBJ2-5; perhaps TRBD1 as D (8 bases). V lost 3 bases to trimming and J lost 5 bases, with 16 bases between them. The CDR3 loop spans 15 amino acids. CDR1 and CDR2 (germline): KGHSH, LQKENI. The chain's CDR3 is CASSPRGQGGETQYF. The CDR3 coding sequence is TGTGCCAGCTCACCGCGCGGACAGGGAGGGGAGACCCAGTACTTC.

J is TRBJ1-2 and V is TRBV7-3, with D possibly being TRBD1 (5 bases). This CDR3 region has 13 residues. V lost 5 bases and J lost 6, with 13 bases in between. CDR1 and CDR2 (germline): SGHTA, FQGTGA. CDR3 coding DNA: TGTGCCAGCAGCAACCTCCCACAGGATGGCTACACCTTC. It encodes CASSNLPQDGYTF.

CDR3 coding DNA: TGTGCCAGCAGCCGACAGGCTGAAGCTTTCTTT. Protein sequence: CASSRQAEAFF. The V call is TRBV5-6, the J call TRBJ1-1; D possibly corresponds to TRBD1 (6 bases). This CDR3 region has 11 residues. Trimming cost V 4 bases and J 6 bases, with 7 bases left between them. The germline V gene encodes CDR1 SGHDT and CDR2 YYEEEE.

The V and J genes are TRBV7-8 and TRBJ2-3; the D is unclear. V lost 2 bases and J lost 0, with 6 bases in between. Germline V gene sequence: CDR1 SGHVS, CDR2 FQNEAQ. CDR3 length equals 14 residues. The CDR3 here is CASSLLTSTDTQYF. The DNA of the CDR3 is TGTGCCAGCAGCTTACTGACAAGCACAGATACGCAGTATTTT.

The CDR3, as DNA: TGCAGCGTCAAGCGGGAGTTGTTGGATACGCAGTATTTT. Protein: CSVKRELLDTQYF. The chain employs TRBV29-1 and TRBJ2-3; TRBD2 matches 8 bases. CDR3 length: 13 residues. CDR1 is SQVTM, CDR2 ANQGSEA, per germline. The ends lost 6 bases at V and 6 bases at J; junction bases unmatched: 8.

The chain employs TRBV7-8 and TRBJ1-4; D call uncertain. CDR1 is SGHVS, CDR2 FQNEAQ, per germline. Trimming took 3 bases from V and 4 from J, leaving 9 bases between them. The CDR3 is 14 residues long. The CDR3 DNA follows: TGTGCCAGCAGCTTCGGGAGGTTTAATGAAAAACTGTTTTTT. Translation: CASSFGRFNEKLFF.

The J gene is TRBJ1-2, the V gene TRBV29-1, with 10 bases fitting TRBD1. With V trimmed by 6 bases and J by 4 bases, 5 bases remained unmatched. This CDR3 region has 13 residues. Germline CDR1 is SQVTM and CDR2 is ANQGSEA. The DNA for the CDR3 is TGCAGCGTGGGGACAGGGGAAGGCTATGGCTACACCTTC. This translates into CSVGTGEGYGYTF.

This chain uses TRBV7-9 with TRBJ2-7; perhaps TRBD1 as D (5 bases). V was pared by 4 bases and J by 4 bases, with 5 bases between. CDR3 size: 11 residues. Germline lookup yields CDR1 SEHNR and CDR2 FQNEAQ (reference sequence). The CDR3 nucleotides are TGTGCCAGCAGCTACAGGTACGAGCAGTACTTC. It specifies CASSYRYEQYF.

This clone has a single count. V is TRBV7-9 and J is TRBJ1-1; possibly TRBD1 for D (5 bases). The CDR3 has 16 amino acids. Germline assignment: CDR1 SEHNR and CDR2 FQNEAQ (reference sequence). V was pared by 2 bases and J by 4 bases, with 17 bases between. Written as DNA, the CDR3 is TGTGCCAGCAGCTTAAATGGTATCTGGAGGGGCACTGAAGCTTTCTTT. It codes for CASSLNGIWRGTEAFF.

The chain carries TRBV20-1 and TRBJ2-5; D possibly corresponds to TRBD1 (5 bases). V was pared by 5 bases and J by 5 bases, with 9 bases between. The CDR3 runs 11 residues. The V gene's germline CDR1 is DFQATT and CDR2 SNEGSKA (reference sequence). The CDR3 DNA reads TGCAGTGCTGAGAAGGGGGAGACCCAGTACTTC. As protein: CSAEKGETQYF.

The chain uses TRBV10-3 and TRBJ1-5; 11 bases are shared with TRBD1. This CDR3 is built from 18 residues. V shed 4 bases, J shed 5 bases, and the junction held 13 bases outside the gene matches. CDR1 ENHRY and CDR2 SYGVKD come from the germline V gene. The CDR3 spells CAISGGTGGQRRHQPQHF. The CDR3 DNA sequence: TGTGCCATCAGTGGTGGGACAGGGGGGCAACGTCGACATCAGCCCCAGCATTTT.

The rearrangement links TRBV2 to TRBJ2-5, with D possibly being TRBD1 (5 bases). Germline V gene sequence: CDR1 SNHLY, CDR2 FYNNEI. With 2 bases removed from V and 5 bases from J, the gap between germline ends came to 9 bases. The CDR3 sequence is 13 residues long. CDR3 in DNA: TGTGCCAGCAGTGAACAGGGTCGGGAGACCCAGTACTTC. Residues: CASSEQGRETQYF. The variable domain in full, completed from reference TRBV2 and TRBJ2-5, reads EPEVTQTPSHQVTQMGQEVILRCVPISNHLYFYWYRQILGQKVEFLVSFYNNEISEKSEIFDDQFSVERPDGSNFTLKIRSTKLEDSAMYFCASSEQGRETQYFGPGTRLLVL.

The chain carries TRBV9 and TRBJ2-2; D possibly corresponds to TRBD2 (5 bases). CDR3 length equals 15 residues. Germline assignment: CDR1 SGDLS and CDR2 YYNGEE. V gave up 4 bases and J gave up 9 bases, with 19 bases separating them. CDR3 sequence reads: CASSPGGERTRELFF. The CDR3 region has the DNA TGTGCCAGCAGCCCCGGAGGAGAGCGTACCCGGGAGCTGTTTTTT.

The chain uses TRBV19 and TRBJ2-2; 7 bases align to TRBD1. With 1 base clipped from V and 5 bases from J, the junction kept 4 bases outside the gene matches. Germline V gene sequence: CDR1 LNHDA, CDR2 SQIVND (reference sequence). The CDR3 is made up of 15 amino acids. The CDR3 nucleotides read TGTGCCAGTAGTATAGGACAGGGTAGAACCGGGGAGCTGTTTTTT. Protein product: CASSIGQGRTGELFF. The full variable domain, completed using reference TRBV19 and TRBJ2-2, is DGGITQSPKYLFRKEGQNVTLSCEQNLNHDAMYWYRQDPGQGLRLIYYSQIVNDFQKGDIAEGYSVSREKKESFPLTVTSAQKNPTAFYLCASSIGQGRTGELFFGEGSRLTVL.

This clone is a singleton in its sample. V gene TRBV18 combines with J gene TRBJ2-5, with D possibly TRBD1 on 6 matching bases. This CDR3 has 13 residues. Looked up from germline, CDR1 is KGHSH and CDR2 is LQKENI. Trimming shortened V by 6 bases and J by 4 bases, and 12 bases separated the two germline ends. The CDR3 DNA follows: TGTGCCAGCTCCGTGAGGGGGATAGAGACCCAGTACTTC. This codes for CASSVRGIETQYF.

The chain joins TRBV19 to TRBJ2-1; TRBD1 aligns across 8 bases. CDR3 length: 19 residues. Unmatched junction bases numbered 14, after V lost 4 bases and J lost 0 bases. The germline V gene has CDR1 LNHDA and CDR2 SQIVND (reference sequence). This CDR3 reads CASSTLRQGLLTSYNEQFF. CDR3 nucleotides: TGTGCCAGTAGTACTCTCCGACAGGGGCTTTTAACCTCCTACAATGAGCAGTTCTTC.

The chain carries TRBV5-4 and TRBJ1-4, with 8 nucleotides matching TRBD1. V lost 4 bases and J lost 2; bases outside the gene matches: 4. The CDR3 is made up of 15 amino acids. The germline V gene encodes CDR1 SGHNT and CDR2 YYREEE (reference sequence). The CDR3 DNA follows: TGTGCCAGCAGCCCGCGGACAGGGACTAATGAAAAACTGTTTTTT. This encodes CASSPRTGTNEKLFF.

This clone was seen only a few times. The chain carries TRBV30 and TRBJ1-1; TRBD1 might be the D (6 bases). CDR1 is GTSNPN and CDR2 is SVGIG in the germline V gene (reference sequence). CDR3 length equals 13 residues. V lost 1 base and J 5 bases, leaving 11 bases between the germline ends. CDR3 loop: CAWSALTGTEAFF. CDR3 nucleotides: TGTGCCTGGAGTGCGTTGACAGGTACTGAAGCTTTCTTT.